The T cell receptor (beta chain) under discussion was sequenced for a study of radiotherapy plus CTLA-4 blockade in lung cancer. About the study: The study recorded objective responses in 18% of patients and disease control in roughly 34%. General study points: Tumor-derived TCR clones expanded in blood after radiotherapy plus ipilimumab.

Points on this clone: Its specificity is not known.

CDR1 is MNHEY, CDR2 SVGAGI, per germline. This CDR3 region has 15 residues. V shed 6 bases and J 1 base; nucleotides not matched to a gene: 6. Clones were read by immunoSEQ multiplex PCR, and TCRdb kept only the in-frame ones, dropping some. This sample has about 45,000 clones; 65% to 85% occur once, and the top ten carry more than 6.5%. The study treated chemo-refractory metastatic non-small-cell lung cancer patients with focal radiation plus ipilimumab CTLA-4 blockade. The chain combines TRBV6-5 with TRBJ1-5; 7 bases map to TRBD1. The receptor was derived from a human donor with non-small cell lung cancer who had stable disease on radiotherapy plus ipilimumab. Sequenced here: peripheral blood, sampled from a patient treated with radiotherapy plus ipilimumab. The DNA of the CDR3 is TGTGCCAGCAGAGCCACAGGGGCCAGCAATCAGCCCCAGCATTTT. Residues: CASRATGASNQPQHF.